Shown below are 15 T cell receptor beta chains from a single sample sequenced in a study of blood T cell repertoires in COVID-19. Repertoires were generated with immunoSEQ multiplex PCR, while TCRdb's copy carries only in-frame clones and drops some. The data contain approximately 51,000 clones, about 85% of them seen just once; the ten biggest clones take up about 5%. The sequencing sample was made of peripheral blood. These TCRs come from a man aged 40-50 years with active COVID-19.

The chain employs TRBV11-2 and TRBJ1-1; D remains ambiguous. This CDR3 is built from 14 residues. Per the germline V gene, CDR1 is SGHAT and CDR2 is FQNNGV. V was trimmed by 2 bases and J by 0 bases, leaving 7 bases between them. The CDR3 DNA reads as TGTGCCAGCAGCTTAACAACCATGAACACTGAAGCTTTCTTT. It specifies CASSLTTMNTEAFF.

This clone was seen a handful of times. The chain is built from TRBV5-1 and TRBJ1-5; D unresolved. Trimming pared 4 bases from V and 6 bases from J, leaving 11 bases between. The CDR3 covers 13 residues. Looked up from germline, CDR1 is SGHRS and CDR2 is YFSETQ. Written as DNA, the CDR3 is TGCGCCAGCAGCCGCGGGTACGCTCAGCCCCAGCATTTT. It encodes CASSRGYAQPQHF.

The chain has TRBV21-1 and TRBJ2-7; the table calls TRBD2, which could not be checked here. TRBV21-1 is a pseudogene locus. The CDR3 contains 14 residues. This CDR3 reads CASSKGTGSYEQYF. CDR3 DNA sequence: TGTGCCAGCAGCAAAGGTACGGGGTCCTACGAGCAGTACTTC.

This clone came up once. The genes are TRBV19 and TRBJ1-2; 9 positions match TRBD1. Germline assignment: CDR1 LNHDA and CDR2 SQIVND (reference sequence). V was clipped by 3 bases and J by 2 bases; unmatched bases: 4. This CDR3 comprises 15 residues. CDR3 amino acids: CASSIRGQGNYGYTF. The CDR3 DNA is TGTGCCAGTAGTATCCGGGGACAGGGCAACTATGGCTACACCTTC.

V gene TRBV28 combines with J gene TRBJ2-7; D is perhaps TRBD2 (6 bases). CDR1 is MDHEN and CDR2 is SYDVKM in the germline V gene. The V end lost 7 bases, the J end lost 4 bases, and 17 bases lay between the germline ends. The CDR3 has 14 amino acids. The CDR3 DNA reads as TGTGCCAGCACTCGGGGTCGGGGGTTATACGAGCAGTACTTC. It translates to CASTRGRGLYEQYF.

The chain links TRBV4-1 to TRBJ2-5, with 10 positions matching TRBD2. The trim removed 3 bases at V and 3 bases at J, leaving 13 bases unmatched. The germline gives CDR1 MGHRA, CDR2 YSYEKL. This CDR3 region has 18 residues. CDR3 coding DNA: TGCGCCAGCAGCCAGGTACCCGGGACTAGCGAGGGTAAAGAGACCCAGTACTTC. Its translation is CASSQVPGTSEGKETQYF.

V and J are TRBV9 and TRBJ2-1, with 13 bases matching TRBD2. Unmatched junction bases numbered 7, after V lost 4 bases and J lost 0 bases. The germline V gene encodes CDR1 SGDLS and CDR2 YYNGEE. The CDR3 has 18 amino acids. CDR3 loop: CASSTPRTSGSSYNEQFF. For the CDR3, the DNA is TGTGCCAGCAGCACCCCCCGGACTAGCGGGAGCTCCTACAATGAGCAGTTCTTC.

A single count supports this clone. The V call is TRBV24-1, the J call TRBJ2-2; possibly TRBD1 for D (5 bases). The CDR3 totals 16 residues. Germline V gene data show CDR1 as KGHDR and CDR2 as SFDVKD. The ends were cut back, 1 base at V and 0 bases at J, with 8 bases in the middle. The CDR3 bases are TGTGCCACCAGTGATTTAAGGGGTACGAACACCGGGGAGCTGTTTTTT. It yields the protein CATSDLRGTNTGELFF.

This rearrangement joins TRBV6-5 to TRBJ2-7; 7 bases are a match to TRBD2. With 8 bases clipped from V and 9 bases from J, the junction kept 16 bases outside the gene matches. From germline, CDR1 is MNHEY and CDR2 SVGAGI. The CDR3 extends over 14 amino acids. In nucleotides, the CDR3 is TGTGCCAGCTCCGGAGGGACTACCCCTACGACGCAGTACTTC. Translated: CASSGGTTPTTQYF.

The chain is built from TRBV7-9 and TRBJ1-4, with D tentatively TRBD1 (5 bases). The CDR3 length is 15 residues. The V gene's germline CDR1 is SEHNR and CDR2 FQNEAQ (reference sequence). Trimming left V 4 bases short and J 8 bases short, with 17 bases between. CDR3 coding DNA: TGTGCCAGCAGCTCACAGGTGGAACCTGGGGAAAAACTGTTTTTT. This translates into CASSSQVEPGEKLFF.

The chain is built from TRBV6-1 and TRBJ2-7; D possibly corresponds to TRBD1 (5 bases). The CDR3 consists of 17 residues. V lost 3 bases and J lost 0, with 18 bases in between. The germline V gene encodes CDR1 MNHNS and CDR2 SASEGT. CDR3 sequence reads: CASSDDPSGAGSYEQYF. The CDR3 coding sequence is TGTGCCAGCAGTGACGACCCCTCTGGGGCTGGCTCCTACGAGCAGTACTTC.

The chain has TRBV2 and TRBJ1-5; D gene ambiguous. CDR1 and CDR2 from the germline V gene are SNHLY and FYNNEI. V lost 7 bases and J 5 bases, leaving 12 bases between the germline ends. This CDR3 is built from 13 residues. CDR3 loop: CASNPGPDQPQHF. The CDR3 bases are TGTGCCAGCAATCCAGGTCCAGATCAGCCCCAGCATTTT.

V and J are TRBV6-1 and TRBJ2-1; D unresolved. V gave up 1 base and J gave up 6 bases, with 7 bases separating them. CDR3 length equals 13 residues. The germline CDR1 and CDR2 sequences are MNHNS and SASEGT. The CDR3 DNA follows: TGTGCCAGCAGTGAAGTGTTTAGCAATGAGCAGTTCTTC. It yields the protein CASSEVFSNEQFF.

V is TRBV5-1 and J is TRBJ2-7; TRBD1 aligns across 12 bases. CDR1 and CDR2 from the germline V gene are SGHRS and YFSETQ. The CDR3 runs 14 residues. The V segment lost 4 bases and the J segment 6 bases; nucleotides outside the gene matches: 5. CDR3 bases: TGCGCCAGCAGCGCGGGACAGGGGGCTGTCGAGCAGTACTTC. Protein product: CASSAGQGAVEQYF.

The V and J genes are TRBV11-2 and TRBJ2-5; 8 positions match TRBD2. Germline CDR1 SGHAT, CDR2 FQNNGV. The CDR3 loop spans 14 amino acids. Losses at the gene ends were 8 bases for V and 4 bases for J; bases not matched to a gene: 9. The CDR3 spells CASLSGGSAETQYF. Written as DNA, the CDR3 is TGTGCCAGCCTTTCGGGGGGGAGCGCAGAGACCCAGTACTTC.